The present entry profiles one TCR beta chain with its context. The antigen remains unidentified. This specimen comes from a study of CD8 T cells in Susac syndrome. Study background: When their blood was taken, patients with Susac syndrome were therapy-naive, taking corticosteroids, or taking intravenous immunoglobulin alone.

Patients with Susac syndrome fulfilled recently defined diagnostic criteria for definite or probable disease. Points from the study as a whole: The CD4+ T cell repertoires from Susac syndrome exhibited no clonal expansion.

In germline, CDR1 is MGHDK, CDR2 SYGVNS. Trimming took off 6 bases at V and 0 bases at J, with 12 bases between the two ends. The CDR3 runs to 16 residues. When the RNA was reverse transcribed, random hexamers were used with an input of about 0.5 to 1 ug. The immunoSEQ assay covered 54 Vbeta and 13 Jbeta segments for CDR3. MiXCR, run by TCRdb on the immunoSEQ multiplex PCR reads, gives a single entry per CDR3 protein. The table shows over 120,000 distinct CDR3 sequences, with roughly 94% occurring only once. The specimen sequenced was CD4+ T cells from PBMCs. This receptor was obtained from a human donor with Susac syndrome. This rearrangement joins TRBV25-1 to TRBJ2-6; a possible D gene is TRBD2 (6 bases). CDR3 in amino acids: CASSRDGSSGANVLTF. CDR3 nucleotide sequence: TGTGCCAGCAGCCGGGACGGGAGCTCTGGGGCCAACGTCCTGACTTTC.